These 14 T cell receptor beta chains share one sample of origin, sequenced in a study of identical twins. One entry per CDR3 protein results from TCRdb running MiXCR on the 5' RACE reads. The sample holds about 1.7 million distinct CDR3 sequences, more than 30% seen once. What was sequenced was cord blood. All receptors come from a newborn girl in good health.

The DNA for the CDR3 is TGTGCCAGCAGCTTAACGTTCAGGGAAAGAGAGCAGTACTTC. It specifies CASSLTFREREQYF. The V call is TRBV7-2, the J call TRBJ2-1, with a tentative D call TRBD1 (5 bases). The end of the DNA is better explained by TRBJ2-7, so the J call may be wrong. The CDR3 spans 14 residues. Germline V CDR1 and CDR2: SGHTA, FQGNSA.

The chain combines TRBV5-1 with TRBJ2-1, with D perhaps being TRBD1 or TRBD2 (5 bases each). The better agreement between TRBJ2-7 and the DNA end casts doubt on the J call. CDR3 length: 14 amino acids. The germline CDR1 and CDR2 sequences are SGHRS and YFSETQ. The CDR3 coding sequence is TGCGCCAGCAGCTTTGGGACGGGGTACAATGAGCAGTACTTC. Translating gives CASSFGTGYNEQYF.

This clonotype was counted a few times. The chain joins TRBV6-5 to TRBJ2-4; D is unclear. The length of the CDR3 is 15 residues. Germline CDR1 is MNHEY and CDR2 is SVGAGI. V lost 6 bases and J 0 bases, leaving 12 bases between the germline ends. The CDR3 DNA reads as TGTGCCAGCAGCCAGAAGGAAATAGCCAAAAACATTCAGTACTTC. It encodes CASSQKEIAKNIQYF.

The chain combines TRBV7-9 with TRBJ2-1; D gene uncertain. The CDR3 is 14 amino acids. Germline-derived CDR1 and CDR2 are SEHNR and FQNEAQ (reference sequence). V lost 1 base, J lost 13 bases, and 17 bases lay in between. DNA of the CDR3: TGTGCCAGCAGCTTAGATGGCCTCCAAGAGACCCAGTTCTTC. As protein: CASSLDGLQETQFF.

This chain connects TRBV4-2 to TRBJ1-1; 7 nucleotides line up with TRBD1. CDR3 length equals 14 residues. The J segment lost 4 bases and the V segment lost 3 bases, leaving 5 bases of the junction unmatched. The germline CDR1 and CDR2 sequences are LGHNA and YNFKEQ. The CDR3 loop is CASSQRGRGTEAFF. As DNA, the CDR3 is TGTGCCAGCAGCCAGAGGGGGCGAGGCACTGAAGCTTTCTTT.

Comment on this clonotype: A junction end diverges from the germline sequence, so it may reflect a read error. The chain joins TRBV30 to TRBJ2-7; 10 nucleotides line up with TRBD1. Germline V CDR1 and CDR2: GTSNPN, SVGIG (reference sequence). The CDR3 runs to 14 residues. The CDR3 region is CSWEPGTGVYEQYF. CDR3 DNA sequence: TGTTCCTGGGAACCCGGGACAGGGGTATACGAGCAGTACTTC.

This clonotype has a handful of counts. This sequence joins TRBV7-9 and TRBJ1-1; the match to TRBD1 covers 8 bases. This CDR3 has 13 amino acids. V was clipped by 5 bases and J by 7 bases; unmatched bases: 6. Per germline, CDR1 SEHNR and CDR2 FQNEAQ (reference sequence). CDR3 nucleotides: TGTGCCAGCAGCCTGGGACAGGAGAATGAAGCTTTCTTT. Encoded protein: CASSLGQENEAFF.

The J gene is TRBJ2-1, the V gene TRBV6-6; D gene ambiguous. CDR1 and CDR2 (germline): MNHNY, SVGAGI (reference sequence). This CDR3 is 14 amino acids long. V was clipped by 6 bases and J by 0 bases, with 9 bases between them. The CDR3 bases are TGTGCCAGCAGGACCGCTTTCTCCTACAATGAGCAGTTCTTC. This codes for CASRTAFSYNEQFF.

V gene TRBV6-1 combines with J gene TRBJ2-7; TRBD2 is a possible D gene (5 bases). The V gene's germline CDR1 is MNHNS and CDR2 SASEGT. The CDR3 consists of 15 residues. Trimming removed 7 bases from V and 1 base from J, with 17 bases in between. CDR3 coding DNA: TGTGCCAGCACCGGAGGCGAGGACCCTTCCTACGAGCAGTACTTC. Its translation is CASTGGEDPSYEQYF.

This chain links TRBV11-2 with TRBJ2-7, with 10 bases fitting TRBD2. CDR3 length equals 18 residues. The germline V gene has CDR1 SGHAT and CDR2 FQNNGV. The junction had 16 bases not matched to a gene; V was cut back by 3 bases and J by 5 bases. In DNA, the CDR3 is TGTGCCAGCAGCTTCCCTATTGTATCTAGCGGGAGAAAGAACGAGCAGTACTTC. Its translation is CASSFPIVSSGRKNEQYF.

This chain uses TRBV27 with TRBJ1-6, with D perhaps matching TRBD1 (5 bases). CDR1 is MNHEY and CDR2 is SMNVEV in the germline V gene (reference sequence). V lost 3 bases and J lost 4, with 10 bases in between. The CDR3 covers 15 residues. CDR3 loop: CASSFRASYNSPLHF. As DNA, the CDR3 is TGTGCCAGCAGTTTCAGGGCCTCGTATAATTCACCCCTCCACTTT.

J is TRBJ2-5 and V is TRBV5-1; D uncertain. V lost 2 bases, J lost 1 base, and 9 bases lay in between. The germline V gene encodes CDR1 SGHRS and CDR2 YFSETQ. The CDR3 has 14 amino acids. The CDR3 DNA is TGCGCCAGCAGCTTTTGGGCGGTCCAAGAGACCCAGTACTTC. Its translation is CASSFWAVQETQYF.

The rearrangement uses TRBV7-9 and TRBJ1-2; D gene ambiguous. V was trimmed by 6 bases and J by 4 bases, leaving 12 bases between them. The CDR3 spans 13 residues. Germline CDR1 reads SEHNR; CDR2 reads FQNEAQ (reference sequence). The CDR3 loop is CASRPDGLYGYTF. The CDR3 nucleotides are TGTGCCAGCAGACCGGACGGCCTCTATGGCTACACCTTC.

This clonotype has a handful of counts. This sequence joins TRBV29-1 and TRBJ2-7; perhaps TRBD1 as D (5 bases). V was cut by 0 bases and J by 1 base, with 10 bases left in between. The germline V gene has CDR1 SQVTM and CDR2 ANQGSEA. The CDR3 sequence is 14 residues long. CDR3 in amino acids: CSVEDRTKSYEQYF. CDR3 DNA: TGCAGCGTTGAAGATCGGACAAAATCCTACGAGCAGTACTTC.